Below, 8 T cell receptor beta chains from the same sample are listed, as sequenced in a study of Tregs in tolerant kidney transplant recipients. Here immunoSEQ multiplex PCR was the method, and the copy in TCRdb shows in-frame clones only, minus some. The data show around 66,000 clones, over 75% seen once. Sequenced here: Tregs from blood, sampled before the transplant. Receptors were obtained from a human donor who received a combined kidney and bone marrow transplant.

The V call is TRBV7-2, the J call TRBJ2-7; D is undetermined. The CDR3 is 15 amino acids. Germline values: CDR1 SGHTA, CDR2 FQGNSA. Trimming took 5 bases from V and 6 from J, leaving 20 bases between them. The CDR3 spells CASSPLLYPGSEQYF. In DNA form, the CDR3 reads TGTGCCAGCAGCCCCCTATTGTACCCCGGATCCGAGCAGTACTTC.

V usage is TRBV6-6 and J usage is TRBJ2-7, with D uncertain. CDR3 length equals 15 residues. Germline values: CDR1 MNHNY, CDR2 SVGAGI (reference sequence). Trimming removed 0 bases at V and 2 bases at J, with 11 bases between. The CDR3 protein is CASSYSKLGTYEQYF. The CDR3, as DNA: TGTGCCAGCAGTTACTCGAAGCTGGGAACCTACGAGCAGTACTTC.

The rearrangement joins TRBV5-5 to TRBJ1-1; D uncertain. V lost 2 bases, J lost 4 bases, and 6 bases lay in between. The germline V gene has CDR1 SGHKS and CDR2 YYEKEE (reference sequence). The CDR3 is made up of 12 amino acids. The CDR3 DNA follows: TGTGCCAGCAGCTTTCAGATCACTGAAGCTTTCTTT. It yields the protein CASSFQITEAFF.

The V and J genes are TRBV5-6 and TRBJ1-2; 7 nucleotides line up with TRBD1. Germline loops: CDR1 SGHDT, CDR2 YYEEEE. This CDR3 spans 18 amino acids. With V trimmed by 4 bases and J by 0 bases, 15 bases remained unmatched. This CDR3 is CASSPGQPKRVANYGYTF. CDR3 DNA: TGTGCCAGCAGCCCGGGACAGCCGAAGAGAGTTGCTAACTATGGCTACACCTTC.

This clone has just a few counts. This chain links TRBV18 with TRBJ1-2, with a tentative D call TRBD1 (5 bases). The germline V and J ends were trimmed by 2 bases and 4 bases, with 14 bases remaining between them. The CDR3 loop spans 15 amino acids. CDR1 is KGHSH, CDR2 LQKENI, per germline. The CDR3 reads CASSPAGTESYGYTF. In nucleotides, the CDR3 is TGTGCCAGCTCACCAGCCGGGACTGAATCCTATGGCTACACCTTC.

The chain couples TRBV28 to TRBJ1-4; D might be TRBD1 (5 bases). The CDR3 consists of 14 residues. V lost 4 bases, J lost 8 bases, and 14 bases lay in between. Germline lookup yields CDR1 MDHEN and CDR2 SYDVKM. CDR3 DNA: TGTGCCAGCAGTTCCCCGGGGACGGGCGAAAAACTGTTTTTT. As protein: CASSSPGTGEKLFF.

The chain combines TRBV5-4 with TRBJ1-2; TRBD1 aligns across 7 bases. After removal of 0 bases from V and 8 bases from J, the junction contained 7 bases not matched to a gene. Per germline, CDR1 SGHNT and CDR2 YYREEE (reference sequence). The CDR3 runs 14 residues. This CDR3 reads CASSLDAQGLGYTF. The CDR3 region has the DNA TGTGCCAGCAGCTTGGATGCACAGGGGCTGGGCTACACCTTC.

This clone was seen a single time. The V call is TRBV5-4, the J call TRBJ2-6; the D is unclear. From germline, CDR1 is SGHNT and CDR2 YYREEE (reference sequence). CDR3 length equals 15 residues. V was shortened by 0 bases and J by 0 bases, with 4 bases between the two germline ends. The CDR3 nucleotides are TGTGCCAGCAGCTTGGTGGCCTCTGGGGCCAACGTCCTGACTTTC. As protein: CASSLVASGANVLTF.